These 2 T cell receptor beta chains originate from one sample sequenced in a study of metastatic and nonmetastatic thyroid tumors (dated by TCRdb to about 2020). Libraries were built with PCR. The sequencing machine was an Illumina HiSeq 4000. TCRdb passed the public sequencing reads through fastp at Q25 and MiXCR, retaining productive beta sequences. Present in this sample are about 14,000 clones, around 28% of which were seen just once. Roughly 18% of the sample goes to the ten largest clones. Before undergoing thyroid surgery, none of the patients had been given any kind of treatment. Sequenced material: tumor tissue. Receptor source: a female donor with papillary thyroid cancer or a benign thyroid nodule (not recorded which). Some clones in this sample may be carry-over from other donors' samples.

Many counts were recorded for this clone. This chain links TRBV2 with TRBJ1-4, with D unclear. This CDR3 spans 14 amino acids. The V gene lost 6 bases and the J gene lost 0 bases, with 8 bases spanning the gap. Germline lookup yields CDR1 SNHLY and CDR2 FYNNEI. The CDR3 loop reads CASRRSATNEKLFF. The CDR3 DNA is TGTGCCAGCAGGCGTTCTGCAACTAATGAAAAACTGTTTTTT.

This chain joins TRBV5-1 and TRBJ2-7, with a tentative D call TRBD1 (6 bases). CDR3 length equals 17 residues. Germline CDR1 reads SGHRS; CDR2 reads YFSETQ. The V and J ends lost 0 bases and 4 bases respectively, with 20 bases between them. The CDR3: CASSLALLPGARYEQYF. CDR3 coding DNA: TGCGCCAGCAGCTTGGCCCTCCTGCCAGGGGCTAGGTACGAGCAGTACTTC.